The clone carrying this TCR beta chain came up a few times. Antigen: not known. Each CDR3 protein gets one entry after TCRdb re-called the 5' RACE reads with MiXCR. The repertoire includes around 400,000 distinct CDR3 sequences, roughly 10% of them detected once, and less than 20% sits in the top ten. The sample originates from a study of T cells after yellow fever vaccination. At the level of the study: Researchers used SMART-Seq v4 Ultra Low Input to prepare fractions that had low cell numbers. Findings and caveats of the study: FACS-sorted repertoires might harbor abundant contaminating clonotypes from the bulk population. Reappearance after the booster was seen for most primary-vaccination clones, at 95% to 97% CD4 and 88% CD8. Although most clonotypes did not, a small share appeared in both CD4 and CD8 compartments.

The origin of this receptor is a man between 18 and 29 years old who received the YFV17D yellow fever vaccine. The material was PBMCs, obtained on the day of the first yellow fever vaccination.

In DNA form, the CDR3 reads TGCGCCAGCAGCTTGGGGTCCTCTAACTATGGCTACACCTTC. It yields the protein CASSLGSSNYGYTF. The V and J genes are TRBV5-1 and TRBJ1-2; D not certain. This CDR3 has 14 residues. Germline values: CDR1 SGHRS, CDR2 YFSETQ. With 0 bases removed from V and 0 bases from J, the gap between germline ends came to 6 bases.